This T cell receptor (beta chain) was observed in a study of a mutant IDH1 vaccine in newly diagnosed glioma. The study's findings and limits: Across multiple MHC alleles, approximately 93% of patients had vaccine-induced responses.

Some clones are missing from TCRdb's copy, which holds only in-frame ones; the method was immunoSEQ multiplex PCR. This table has around 41,000 clones, around 87% appearing once. From germline, CDR1 is LNHDA and CDR2 SQIVND (reference sequence). The trim removed 5 bases at V and 3 bases at J, leaving 11 bases unmatched. The CDR3 runs to 19 residues. About this clone: Its antigen is unidentified.

Time point noted: week 35, safety follow-up. The content of each vaccine dose was 300 ug of mutant IDH1 20-mer peptide, and topical imiquimod accompanied it. The study gave patients eight vaccinations in weeks 1, 3, 5, 7, 11, 15, 19, 23. The receptor was isolated from a man in his forties with glioma. The gene calls are TRBV19 and TRBJ2-2; 14 nucleotides agree with TRBD2. The material sequenced was PBMCs, taken from a glioma patient whose treatment included an IDH1 peptide vaccine. The CDR3 spells CASSEGTSGGFDHTGELFF. Here the CDR3 DNA reads TGTGCCAGTAGTGAAGGGACTAGCGGGGGATTCGATCACACCGGGGAGCTGTTTTTT.